This T cell receptor beta chain was identified in a study of control samples from healthy donors and cancer patients (dated by TCRdb to 2019 to 2021). Library generation was performed with the immunoSEQ multiplex PCR assay. Drawn from immuneACCESS, this table holds only the in-frame rearrangements with V and J called that TCRdb kept. Clones are partly lost; checked studies trace under half to an unresolved V gene and leave the rest unexplained. Here the sample has 70,000 to 85,000 clones; approximately 82% occur a single time. The ten largest account for around a tenth of the sample. V and J are truncated by 5 bases and 0 bases respectively, leaving an intervening sequence of 12 bases. Sequences SNHLY (CDR1) and FYNNEI (CDR2) are obtained from the germline V gene. The CDR3 runs 15 residues from the cysteine to the phenylalanine. Only the CDR3 portion is preserved as DNA: 45 bases, with reading frame beginning at the first base.

A remark on this clone: There is no known antigen for this receptor. The record has no base qualities; no much larger clone is one base away.

The rearranged segments are TRBV2 and TRBJ2-3, with TRBD1 perhaps the D gene, on 5 matching bases. The receptor comes from a man aged 60-69 years with head and neck cancer. Sequences were obtained from PBMCs. The CDR3 sequence is CASSTDSASTDTQYF. The DNA is as follows: TGTGCCAGCAGTACTGACAGCGCTAGCACAGATACGCAGTATTTT.